This T cell receptor (beta chain) was observed in a study of blood T cell repertoires in COVID-19. The CDR3 contains 13 residues. V shed 7 bases, J shed 9 bases, and the junction held 14 bases outside the gene matches. Per the germline V gene, CDR1 is SQVTM and CDR2 is ANQGSEA. Sequencing used immunoSEQ multiplex PCR; TCRdb keeps in-frame clones, though not all of them. The top ten clones hold around 12% of a sample with 210,000 or so clones, 70% to 90% of them seen once. The clonotype originates from a woman between 18 and 30 years old who had recovered from COVID-19. The sequenced sample was peripheral blood. The chain has TRBV29-1 and TRBJ2-5, with TRBD2 matching 7 bases. The CDR3 reads CSAEEASGVAQYF. CDR3 coding DNA: TGCAGCGCCGAGGAAGCTAGCGGCGTGGCCCAGTACTTC.